This T cell receptor (beta chain) was profiled in a study of cytomegalovirus exposure and HLA in healthy donors. Vbeta (60) and Jbeta (13) primers were used in the PCR. Measured with immunoSEQ multiplex PCR; TCRdb has only the in-frame clones, and not every one. Among roughly 130,000 clones listed, approximately 75% were seen once. This CDR3 is built from 15 residues. Trimming stripped 2 bases from V and 1 base from J, with 7 bases between. Germline-derived CDR1 and CDR2 are SGHRS and YFSETQ. The receptor was derived from a woman aged 40 to 50 in good health and CMV-seropositive. V usage is TRBV5-1 and J usage is TRBJ2-6; no clear D. What was sequenced was PBMCs. CDR3 loop: CASSLIESGANVLTF. DNA for the CDR3: TGCGCCAGCAGCTTAATTGAGTCTGGGGCCAACGTCCTGACTTTC.